Described below is a single T cell receptor (beta chain) sequence and its context. The source of the sample is a study of T cells in Graves' hyperthyroidism and ophthalmopathy. Researchers amplified the TCR beta CDR3 regions from RNA transcripts. The TCR CDR3 was amplified in a first-round RT-PCR using the HTBI primer set. TCRdb itself ran the multiplex PCR reads through MiXCR, one entry per CDR3 protein. The sample carries hundreds of thousands of distinct CDR3 sequences, around 20% recorded once. The CDR3 has 15 residues. The ends lost 3 bases at V and 3 bases at J; junction bases unmatched: 6. Germline V gene lookup returns CDR1 DFQATT and CDR2 SNEGSKA (reference sequence).

The genes are TRBV20-1 and TRBJ2-1; 9 nucleotides match TRBD2. The receptor's source is a man aged 25-45 years with Graves' ophthalmopathy. The sequenced sample consisted of blood. CDR3 sequence: CSARGLAELYNEQFF. CDR3 coding DNA: TGCAGTGCTAGGGGACTAGCCGAACTCTACAATGAGCAGTTCTTC.